The entry below gives a single TCR beta chain sequence along with its context. Sequencing used immunoSEQ multiplex PCR; TCRdb keeps in-frame clones, though not all of them. The sample holds about 140,000 clones, roughly 77% seen once. The sample originates from a study of cytotoxic CD8 clonotypes in ibrutinib-treated CLL. As for the study in general: When averaged across all of the samples, the counts came to around 260,000 productive templates and 90,000 to 95,000 productive rearrangements.

This CDR3 contains 12 residues. Per the germline V gene, CDR1 is LNHDA and CDR2 is SQIVND (reference sequence). V was shortened by 7 bases and J by 5 bases, with 11 bases between the two germline ends. Specimen: PBMCs, collected after 12 months of ibrutinib treatment. V usage is TRBV19 and J usage is TRBJ1-2, with D possibly matching TRBD1 (5 bases). This sequence originates from a human donor with chronic lymphocytic leukemia. CDR3 coding DNA: TGTGCCAGTATGGAGGGGCAGTATGGCTACACCTTC. It is translated as CASMEGQYGYTF.